The T cell receptor (beta chain) described here comes from a study of blood T cells in healthy people across ages. Study-wide results and limits: As naive T cell percentage varied, TCR beta diversity correlated strongly with it. Greater diversity and more naive CD4+ cells were seen in long-lived donors than in aged donors.

Next came a second PCR, run for about 7 to 12 cycles, which used a sample-barcoded 5' primer along with a J-beta primer mix. TCRdb re-derived calls from the 5' RACE reads in MiXCR, one entry per CDR3 protein. The table shows approximately 900,000 distinct CDR3 sequences, with roughly 48% occurring only once. Concerning this clonotype itself: Its target is not known.

Sequenced input: blood. The TCR was taken from a man in his thirties or forties in good health.

Here the CDR3 reads CASSTTGGTNGELFF. For the CDR3, the DNA is TGCGCCAGCAGCACCACAGGGGGAACGAACGGGGAGCTGTTTTTT. The chain has TRBV5-1 and TRBJ2-2; 8 nucleotides align to TRBD1. V shed 4 bases, J shed 7 bases, and the junction held 9 bases outside the gene matches. The germline CDR1 and CDR2 sequences are SGHRS and YFSETQ. This CDR3 comprises 15 residues.